A selection of T cell receptor beta chains follows, all from one sample in a study of vaccination effects on CD4 cells after COVID-19. Produced via immunoSEQ multiplex PCR; TCRdb's table is partial and in-frame only. The sample yields about 31,000 clones, more than 55% seen once. Which antigens these TCRs recognize remains unknown. The sequences come from CD4+ T cells from PBMCs cultured with SARS-CoV-2 spike peptides, collected after COVID-19 vaccination. Source of these receptors: a human donor who received a COVID-19 vaccine. The CDR3 runs from the conserved cysteine through the conserved F or W. A D gene is named only where the DNA matches it firmly. Some rows have no size entry. The others give once, few or many, or a class for an expanded clone.

J gene: TRBJ2-3; clone size: .; V gene: TRBV4-1; D gene: .; CDR3 protein: CASSQEVRYDTQYF; CDR3 DNA: TGCGCCAGCAGCCAAGAAGTCAGGTACGATACGCAGTATTTT
J gene: TRBJ1-4; clone size: .; V gene: TRBV6-6; D gene: .; CDR3 protein: CASSYGPNEKLFF; CDR3 DNA: TGTGCCAGCAGTTACGGTCCTAATGAAAAACTGTTTTTT
J gene: TRBJ2-4; clone size: .; V gene: TRBV6-1; D gene: .; CDR3 protein: CASSAGAVSPKNIQYF; CDR3 DNA: TGTGCCAGCAGTGCGGGTGCAGTCAGTCCCAAAAACATTCAGTACTTC
J gene: TRBJ2-1; clone size: once; V gene: TRBV6-1; D gene: TRBD2; CDR3 protein: CASSELAGAYNEQFF; CDR3 DNA: TGTGCCAGCAGTGAACTAGCGGGGGCCTACAATGAGCAGTTCTTC
J gene: TRBJ1-2; clone size: .; V gene: TRBV7-8; D gene: .; CDR3 protein: CASSLVRGTAYGYTF; CDR3 DNA: TGTGCCAGCAGCTTAGTACGAGGTACGGCCTATGGCTACACCTTC
J gene: TRBJ1-4; clone size: .; V gene: TRBV15; D gene: TRBD1; CDR3 protein: CATSRNTGEGKLFF; CDR3 DNA: TGTGCCACCAGCCGAAATACAGGGGAAGGAAAACTGTTTTTT
J gene: TRBJ2-3; clone size: .; V gene: TRBV19; D gene: TRBD2; CDR3 protein: CASRLAGTDTQYF; CDR3 DNA: TGTGCCAGCAGACTAGCGGGCACAGATACGCAGTATTTT
J gene: TRBJ1-5; clone size: .; V gene: TRBV7-6; D gene: TRBD1; CDR3 protein: CASSLGQGSNQPQHF; CDR3 DNA: TGTGCCAGCAGCTTAGGACAGGGGAGCAATCAGCCCCAGCATTTT
J gene: TRBJ2-5; clone size: .; V gene: TRBV7-9; D gene: TRBD1; CDR3 protein: CASSPGVQGPETQYF; CDR3 DNA: TGTGCCAGCAGCCCAGGGGTACAGGGGCCAGAGACCCAGTACTTC
J gene: TRBJ1-6; clone size: .; V gene: TRBV2; D gene: .; CDR3 protein: CASSVRASSNSPLHF; CDR3 DNA: TGTGCCAGCAGTGTCCGGGCCTCAAGCAATTCACCCCTCCACTTT
J gene: TRBJ2-1; clone size: .; V gene: TRBV5-4; D gene: .; CDR3 protein: CASSPPGLEQFF; CDR3 DNA: TGTGCCAGCAGCCCTCCCGGACTTGAGCAGTTCTTC
J gene: TRBJ1-4; clone size: .; V gene: TRBV19; D gene: .; CDR3 protein: CASSNRQAANEKLFF; CDR3 DNA: TGTGCCAGTAGTAACCGACAGGCTGCTAATGAAAAACTGTTTTTT
J gene: TRBJ2-1; clone size: few; V gene: TRBV6-2/TRBV6-3; D gene: .; CDR3 protein: CASSPSRGGGNNEQFF; CDR3 DNA: TGTGCCAGCAGTCCCTCGCGGGGAGGAGGGAATAATGAGCAGTTCTTC
J gene: TRBJ2-7; clone size: few; V gene: TRBV19; D gene: .; CDR3 protein: CASSMSGAGGSYEQYF; CDR3 DNA: TGTGCCAGTAGTATGTCGGGGGCAGGGGGCTCCTACGAGCAGTACTTC
J gene: TRBJ1-1; clone size: .; V gene: TRBV6-6; D gene: TRBD1; CDR3 protein: CASSQQGAPTEAFF; CDR3 DNA: TGTGCCAGCAGCCAACAGGGGGCGCCCACTGAAGCTTTCTTT
J gene: TRBJ1-6; clone size: .; V gene: TRBV7-9; D gene: .; CDR3 protein: CASSPEDSFNSPLHF; CDR3 DNA: TGTGCCAGCAGCCCGGAGGACAGCTTTAATTCACCCCTCCACTTT
J gene: TRBJ2-6; clone size: .; V gene: TRBV5-1; D gene: .; CDR3 protein: CASSWDGTLASGANVLTF; CDR3 DNA: TGCGCCAGCAGCTGGGACGGGACACTTGCCTCTGGGGCCAACGTCCTGACTTTC
J gene: TRBJ2-7; clone size: .; V gene: TRBV19; D gene: .; CDR3 protein: CASSRRTGDYEQYF; CDR3 DNA: TGTGCCAGTAGCCGGAGGACGGGGGACTACGAGCAGTACTTC
J gene: TRBJ2-7; clone size: .; V gene: TRBV19; D gene: TRBD2; CDR3 protein: CASSIGLAGTYEQYF; CDR3 DNA: TGTGCCAGTAGTATTGGACTAGCGGGCACCTACGAGCAGTACTTC
J gene: TRBJ2-1; clone size: few; V gene: TRBV6-2/TRBV6-3; D gene: TRBD2; CDR3 protein: CASSFGLALSSYNEQFF; CDR3 DNA: TGTGCCAGCAGTTTCGGACTAGCTCTTAGCTCCTACAATGAGCAGTTCTTC
J gene: TRBJ2-5; clone size: .; V gene: TRBV29-1; D gene: .; CDR3 protein: CSVTEPGTTETQYF; CDR3 DNA: TGCAGCGTTACAGAACCTGGGACAACGGAGACCCAGTACTTC
J gene: TRBJ1-1; clone size: .; V gene: TRBV5-1; D gene: .; CDR3 protein: CASSLQGAENTEAFF; CDR3 DNA: TGCGCCAGCAGCTTGCAAGGAGCCGAGAACACTGAAGCTTTCTTT
J gene: TRBJ2-1; clone size: .; V gene: TRBV5-1; D gene: .; CDR3 protein: CASSTGEDGNEQFF; CDR3 DNA: TGCGCCAGCAGCACTGGGGAGGACGGCAATGAGCAGTTCTTC
J gene: TRBJ2-7; clone size: .; V gene: TRBV5-5; D gene: .; CDR3 protein: CASSLAASSSSYEQYF; CDR3 DNA: TGTGCCAGCAGCTTGGCGGCGTCCTCCAGCTCCTACGAGCAGTACTTC
J gene: TRBJ1-6; clone size: .; V gene: TRBV3-1/TRBV3-2; D gene: .; CDR3 protein: CASSEGSYNSPLHF; CDR3 DNA: TGTGCCAGCAGCGAAGGATCCTATAATTCACCCCTCCACTTT
J gene: TRBJ2-5; clone size: few; V gene: TRBV30; D gene: .; CDR3 protein: CAWRAGPQETQYF; CDR3 DNA: TGTGCCTGGAGAGCAGGGCCCCAAGAGACCCAGTACTTC
J gene: TRBJ2-1; clone size: .; V gene: TRBV27; D gene: .; CDR3 protein: CASSLKPPRQGYAEQFF; CDR3 DNA: TGTGCCAGCAGTTTAAAACCCCCCCGGCAGGGGTACGCTGAGCAGTTCTTC
J gene: TRBJ2-3; clone size: .; V gene: TRBV6-4; D gene: TRBD2; CDR3 protein: CASSESGGATDTQYF; CDR3 DNA: TGTGCCAGCAGTGAAAGCGGGGGGGCCACAGATACGCAGTATTTT
J gene: TRBJ2-1; clone size: .; V gene: TRBV11-2; D gene: TRBD2; CDR3 protein: CASSLMRRQRGGWQFF; CDR3 DNA: TGTGCCAGCAGCTTAATGAGAAGACAGCGGGGTGGGTGGCAGTTCTTC
J gene: TRBJ1-2; clone size: medium-sized; V gene: TRBV21-1; D gene: .; CDR3 protein: CASSKKRGVRYYGYTF; CDR3 DNA: TGTGCCAGCAGCAAAAAGAGGGGGGTGCGCTACTATGGCTACACCTTC